This is a list of T cell receptor beta chains from one sample in a study of monozygotic twins with inflammatory bowel disease. Each CDR3 protein gets one entry in TCRdb, which reprocessed the 5' RACE reads and gives no DNA. The record lists 300,000 to 350,000 distinct CDR3 sequences, of which the ten most abundant hold approximately 2%. Sequencing used blood. Every receptor here comes from a human donor with ulcerative colitis or Crohn's disease, or a healthy co-twin of an affected twin (not recorded which). CDR3s include the opening cysteine and the closing phenylalanine or tryptophan.

V	length	J	CDR3
TRBV13	15	TRBJ1-6	CASSLKAGNNSPLHF
TRBV18	12	TRBJ2-3	CASSPPGDTQYF
TRBV29-1	11	TRBJ1-3	CSADSGNTIYF
TRBV20-1	13	TRBJ2-7	CSASGTSSYEQYF
TRBV15	15	TRBJ2-3	CATSRVPGGTDTQYF
TRBV28	14	TRBJ2-2	CASRTTLAPGELFF
TRBV7-8	15	TRBJ2-7	CASSPAAGRTYEQYF
TRBV5-1	12	TRBJ2-7	CASSNGQGEQYF
TRBV7-2	15	TRBJ1-4	CASSLGGQGSEKLFF
TRBV15	19	TRBJ2-3	CATSRVPDEDGDSTDTQYF
TRBV20-1	16	TRBJ2-1	CSARDRTREIRGEQFF
TRBV6-2/TRBV6-3	17	TRBJ2-1	CASTTFFTSGSSNEQFF
TRBV20-1	11	TRBJ2-1	CSAIEGNEQFF
TRBV4-3	16	TRBJ2-1	CASSQDGRQGWNEQFF
TRBV7-8	15	TRBJ1-5	CASSPVSGRNQPQHF
TRBV18	14	TRBJ2-2	CASSPGINTGELFF
TRBV12-3/TRBV12-4	14	TRBJ1-5	CASSPTAVNQPQHF
TRBV25-1	15	TRBJ1-1	CASSDSGTVNTEAFF
TRBV5-1	14	TRBJ2-3	CASSLEAGIDTQYF
TRBV6-5	16	TRBJ2-3	CASSFTSGGNTDTQYF
TRBV5-1	15	TRBJ2-7	CASSLVLATGSEQYF
TRBV29-1	13	TRBJ2-2	CSVDPTGSGELFF
TRBV11-2	15	TRBJ1-1	CASSLGLYTNTEAFF
TRBV10-3	16	TRBJ1-4	CAISEGQGATNEKLFF
TRBV29-1	12	TRBJ2-1	CSVYPTGNEQFF
TRBV2	13	TRBJ2-1	CASTTDSPNEQFF
TRBV6-1	15	TRBJ1-2	CASRGQALINYGYTF
TRBV5-1	15	TRBJ2-5	CASSRLQTEQETQYF
TRBV6-4	16	TRBJ2-3	CASSPGWSGGPDTQYF
TRBV5-1	16	TRBJ1-4	CASSSDRIATNEKLFF
TRBV30	13	TRBJ1-2	CAWNARINYGYTF
TRBV28	15	TRBJ2-3	CASSFRAVSTDTQYF
TRBV14	17	TRBJ2-1	CASSQGILAGAHFEQFF
TRBV2	13	TRBJ2-1	CASIERERYEQFF
TRBV5-1	11	TRBJ2-1	CASSFDNEQFF
TRBV7-2	15	TRBJ2-2	CASSIAGGPAGELFF
TRBV7-8	14	TRBJ2-1	CASSLEAGGDEQFF
TRBV24-1	14	TRBJ1-5	CATSDLEGNQPQHF
TRBV19	14	TRBJ2-1	CASSIVGEYNEQFF
TRBV29-1	14	TRBJ2-5	CSVDMDRGGETQYF
TRBV7-2	16	TRBJ2-5	CASSLGNLAGLGTQYF
TRBV2	11	TRBJ2-7	CASMILLEQYF
TRBV5-1	16	TRBJ2-1	CASSLEWTSGVNEQFF
TRBV3-1	14	TRBJ2-2	CASSSGGKTGELFF
TRBV2	14	TRBJ1-5	CASSETQTLGPQHF
TRBV12-3/TRBV12-4	15	TRBJ2-2	CASSLKGMNTGELFF
TRBV11-1	20	TRBJ1-3	CASSTERQGRSAVSGNTIYF
TRBV7-8	16	TRBJ2-3	CASSLRASGTSDTQYF
TRBV6-1	17	TRBJ2-6	CASVGQPRISGANVLTF
TRBV5-1	15	TRBJ1-2	CASSLYPSSGYGYTF
TRBV4-1	13	TRBJ2-2	CASSPQGSGELFF
TRBV20-1	16	TRBJ1-6	CSGRYFRSSYNSPLHF
TRBV6-1	13	TRBJ1-1	CASREALNTEAFF
TRBV7-3	20	TRBJ2-3	CASSLLPGQGALVGTDTQYF